This T cell receptor beta chain is from a study of neoadjuvant anti-PD-1 for oral cavity cancer. In the study overall: Patients without progression received a fourth nivolumab dose around day 43, then surgical resection on days 50-56.

The CDR3 extends over 14 amino acids. The ends were cut back, 1 base at V and 4 bases at J, with 10 bases in the middle. CDR1 and CDR2 (germline): SEHNR, FQNEAQ (reference sequence). To note about this clone: The sample carries other DNA sequences with the same CDR3.

Patients were newly diagnosed with stage II-IVA oral cavity squamous cell carcinoma without prior systemic or radiation treatment. Analysis of PBMCs was direct, with no culture step. PBMC libraries mostly used 400 to 550 ng of input genomic DNA, with six replicates per sample. Only in-frame clones appear in the TCRdb table, and some are missing; sequencing was by immunoSEQ multiplex PCR. The sample has 72,000 or so clones, around 80% seen once. This specimen was PBMCs, taken before nivolumab (anti-PD-1) treatment. This sequence was found in a person aged 35 to 85 with oral cavity squamous cell carcinoma. This chain joins TRBV7-9 and TRBJ1-1; D is uncertain. The CDR3 reads CASSLGWGGTEAFF. In nucleotides, the CDR3 is TGTGCCAGCAGCTTAGGGTGGGGAGGCACTGAAGCTTTCTTT.